This TCR beta chain was documented in a study of blood T cell repertoires in COVID-19 (dated by TCRdb to about 2020). About the study as a whole: The collaborator samples originated in the United States, Italy and Spain and spanned the acute and convalescent phases of COVID-19. The dataset comprised deeply sampled blood TCRbeta repertoires from subjects exposed to, actively infected with, or recovered from COVID-19. Where available, HLA class I and class II types were taken from metadata supplied by the sample provider and were not determined by assay-based typing. The material from the prospective study consisted of cDNA or gDNA derived from T cells, B-cell-depleted T cells, or PBMCs. A de-identified subject ID, COVID-19 status, age in years and sex were almost always included in the sample metadata. Samples were obtained from the ongoing ImmuneRACE study (first 160 participants) and from 1,200 or so subjects provided by 6 global collaborators. A freely available public database, intended as a resource for researchers studying the immune response to SARS-CoV-2, is where the repertoires were released. Broad study findings and their caveats: How much clinical and demographic metadata was included differed by source and by participant, and the metadata was provided uncurated.

TCRbeta CDR3 regions were amplified from genomic DNA using the immunoSEQ Assay, a bias-controlled multiplex PCR. The study's processing was this. The number of nucleated cells in each sample was estimated by amplification of reference gene primers within the assay. Sequence reads were collapsed and filtered to measure the absolute abundance of every unique TCRbeta CDR3 rearrangement. For each sample, productive Simpson clonality was calculated as the square root of Simpson's diversity index across productive rearrangements. TCRdb took over this immuneACCESS table, retaining in-frame rearrangements with V and J assigned. Such tables are incomplete; in checked studies, under half of the missing clones stem from an unresolved V gene, and the remainder is unexplained. V and J calls and clone size are given by that table; D and trimming were obtained from the DNA. The table for this sample lists 90,000 to 100,000 clones; around 81% of them were counted only once. The ten largest clones represent around 5.8% of the sample.

In regard to this clone: Its antigen target is currently unknown. No much larger clone exists at a distance of one base, and base qualities are not known.

Collaborating institutions collected whole blood in K2EDTA tubes following their own protocols. For TCRbeta analysis, collaborators shipped samples as frozen whole blood, isolated PBMCs, or DNA extracted from either of those sample types. The source of this sequence is a man aged 55-75 years with acute or convalescent COVID-19. Sequencing was performed on peripheral blood.

The DNA sequence follows: TGTGCTAGGGGACAGGGGAACACCGGGGAGCTGTTTTTT. Its protein is CARGQGNTGELFF. The rearrangement joined TRBV30 to TRBJ2-2, and TRBD1 aligns with 9 junction nucleotides. The CDR3 runs 13 amino acids, cysteine and phenylalanine included. Solely the CDR3 DNA is kept, with 39 bases framed from the first base. For CDR1 and CDR2, the germline V gene (reference sequence) lists GTSNPN and SVGIG.